Following are 30 T cell receptor beta chains from one sample sequenced in a study of brain T cells in children with intractable seizures. The assay was immunoSEQ multiplex PCR, and TCRdb's table has in-frame clones only and misses some. Among around 41,000 clones listed, 80% to 95% were seen once. The input for sequencing was peripheral blood, taken at surgery. The receptors here all came from a girl aged 2-15 years with tuberous sclerosis and intractable seizures.

The chain carries TRBV27 and TRBJ1-5; D uncertain. The CDR3 totals 13 residues. Trimming took 3 bases from V and 9 from J, leaving 12 bases between them. CDR1 is MNHEY and CDR2 is SMNVEV in the germline V gene (reference sequence). CDR3: CASSFYLSGPQHF. The CDR3, as DNA: TGTGCCAGCAGTTTTTATTTATCCGGGCCCCAGCATTTT.

V is TRBV7-2 and J is TRBJ2-3; 10 bases map to TRBD2. Per the germline V gene, CDR1 is SGHTA and CDR2 is FQGNSA. The V and J ends lost 5 bases and 0 bases, in that order; junction bases with no gene match: 14. The CDR3 extends over 19 amino acids. CDR3 in amino acids: CASSPFRAGGPLSTDTQYF. CDR3 sequence (DNA): TGTGCCAGCAGCCCCTTTCGAGCGGGGGGGCCCCTAAGCACAGATACGCAGTATTTT. The complete variable domain, with remaining parts taken from reference TRBV7-2 and TRBJ2-3, reads GAGVSQSPSNKVTEKGKDVELRCDPISGHTALYWYRQSLGQGLEFLIYFQGNSAPDKSGLPSDRFSAERTGGSVSTLTIQRTQQEDSAVYLCASSPFRAGGPLSTDTQYFGPGTRLTVL.

The gene calls are TRBV7-2 and TRBJ2-3; 13 nucleotides agree with TRBD2. CDR1 and CDR2 (germline): SGHTA, FQGNSA. The CDR3 totals 16 residues. Trimming took 5 bases from V and 4 from J; bases not matched to a gene: 6. CDR3 sequence reads: CASSARLAGGADTQYF. CDR3 sequence (DNA): TGTGCCAGCAGCGCCCGACTAGCGGGGGGCGCAGATACGCAGTATTTT.

CDR3 DNA: TGCAGCGTTGAAGTGGGGACTACTGAAGCTTTCTTT. This gives the protein CSVEVGTTEAFF. The gene calls are TRBV29-1 and TRBJ1-1, with D tentatively TRBD1 (5 bases). Trimming removed 1 base at V and 5 bases at J, with 8 bases between. CDR3 length: 12 amino acids. Germline V gives CDR1 SQVTM, CDR2 ANQGSEA.

The V call is TRBV6-6, the J call TRBJ2-3, with D perhaps given as TRBD1 or TRBD2 (5 bases each). The germline gives CDR1 MNHNY, CDR2 SVGAGI (reference sequence). Trimming took 8 bases from V and 4 from J, leaving 10 bases between them. CDR3 length: 12 amino acids. CDR3 region: CASDRGADTQYF. CDR3 sequence (DNA): TGTGCCAGCGATCGGGGCGCAGATACGCAGTATTTT.

This chain connects TRBV28 to TRBJ1-4; D unclear. The CDR3 spans 15 residues. The germline V and J ends were trimmed by 6 bases and 8 bases, with 19 bases remaining between them. The germline CDR1 and CDR2 sequences are MDHEN and SYDVKM. The CDR3 DNA sequence: TGTGCCAGCAGCCTTCTACGGGTTAGAGGGGAAAAACTGTTTTTT. Its protein is CASSLLRVRGEKLFF.

This sequence joins TRBV19 and TRBJ1-5; perhaps TRBD1 as D (6 bases). From germline, CDR1 is LNHDA and CDR2 SQIVND (reference sequence). The CDR3 has 15 residues. The germline V and J ends were trimmed by 5 bases and 9 bases, with 20 bases remaining between them. The CDR3 DNA reads as TGTGCCAGTAGTCGTCTTGACAGGACGGGACCGCCCCAGCATTTT. It is translated as CASSRLDRTGPPQHF. Supplemented by reference TRBV19 and TRBJ1-5, the full variable domain reads DGGITQSPKYLFRKEGQNVTLSCEQNLNHDAMYWYRQDPGQGLRLIYYSQIVNDFQKGDIAEGYSVSREKKESFPLTVTSAQKNPTAFYLCASSRLDRTGPPQHFGDGTRLSIL.

This chain uses TRBV20-1 with TRBJ2-3; 7 bases agree with TRBD2. J lost 1 base, V lost 3 bases, and 4 bases had no gene match. Germline CDR1 and CDR2: DFQATT and SNEGSKA (reference sequence). CDR3 length: 14 residues. The CDR3 here is CSASGRGGTDTQYF. Here the CDR3 DNA reads TGCAGTGCTAGTGGCCGGGGGGGCACAGATACGCAGTATTTT.

The gene calls are TRBV5-4 and TRBJ1-3; unclear D gene. CDR3 size: 15 residues. V lost 1 base and J 1 base, leaving 9 bases between the germline ends. Germline CDR1 SGHNT, CDR2 YYREEE (reference sequence). CDR3 sequence: CASSLSSGSGNTIYF. CDR3 DNA: TGTGCCAGCAGCTTGAGTTCAGGATCTGGAAACACCATATATTTT.

The V call is TRBV6-6, the J call TRBJ2-2; weak D call: TRBD2 (6 bases). Looked up from germline, CDR1 is MNHNY and CDR2 is SVGAGI (reference sequence). Trimming removed 0 bases at V and 6 bases at J, with 11 bases between. This CDR3 is built from 15 residues. In DNA form, the CDR3 reads TGTGCCAGCAGTTACTCGAAGGAGGGTGCCGGGGAGCTGTTTTTT. Its translation is CASSYSKEGAGELFF.

This chain connects TRBV19 to TRBJ1-5; D possibly corresponds to TRBD1 (5 bases). The CDR3 covers 13 residues. Looked up from germline, CDR1 is LNHDA and CDR2 is SQIVND (reference sequence). Trimming cost V 5 bases and J 11 bases, with 16 bases left between them. The DNA for the CDR3 is TGTGCCAGTAGTGGGGCCAGGCCAACGGCCCAGCATTTT. Translation: CASSGARPTAQHF.

The V call is TRBV11-2, the J call TRBJ1-2, with 7 bases that match TRBD1. The trim removed 4 bases at V and 4 bases at J, leaving 6 bases unmatched. The CDR3 loop spans 14 amino acids. Germline V gene sequence: CDR1 SGHAT, CDR2 FQNNGV. The CDR3: CASSSGQTIYGYTF. CDR3 nucleotides: TGTGCCAGCAGCTCGGGACAGACGATCTATGGCTACACCTTC.

The chain has TRBV24-1 and TRBJ2-5; D call uncertain. The V end lost 0 bases, the J end lost 5 bases, and 0 bases lay between the germline ends. The CDR3 loop spans 11 amino acids. CDR1 is KGHDR, CDR2 SFDVKD, per germline. CDR3 amino acids: CATSDLETQYF. CDR3 DNA sequence: TGTGCCACCAGTGATTTGGAGACCCAGTACTTC.

The CDR3 spells CASSLGAGASTDTQYF. In DNA, the CDR3 is TGTGCCAGCAGCTTAGGGGCGGGGGCTAGCACAGATACGCAGTATTTT. The chain carries TRBV7-2 and TRBJ2-3; maybe TRBD2 (7 bases). This CDR3 has 16 residues. Germline V gene data show CDR1 as SGHTA and CDR2 as FQGNSA. V was pared by 1 base and J by 0 bases, with 11 bases between.

The chain links TRBV9 to TRBJ2-3, with D unclear. Trimming took off 0 bases at V and 2 bases at J, with 10 bases between the two ends. Germline V lookup: CDR1 SGDLS, CDR2 YYNGEE. This CDR3 comprises 15 residues. CDR3 bases: TGTGCCAGCAGCGTAGGATTTTGGGTCACAGATACGCAGTATTTT. Amino acids: CASSVGFWVTDTQYF.

The rearrangement uses TRBV27 and TRBJ1-2; D is uncertain. The germline gives CDR1 MNHEY, CDR2 SMNVEV (reference sequence). The length of the CDR3 is 13 residues. Trimming took 3 bases from V and 2 from J, leaving 7 bases between them. Here the CDR3 reads CASSFGRNYGYTF. Here the CDR3 DNA reads TGTGCCAGCAGTTTTGGGAGGAACTATGGCTACACCTTC.

V gene TRBV7-2 combines with J gene TRBJ2-7; no reliable D call. CDR3 size: 12 residues. The V end lost 2 bases, the J end lost 0 bases, and 2 bases lay between the germline ends. From germline, CDR1 is SGHTA and CDR2 FQGNSA. The CDR3, as DNA: TGTGCCAGCAGCTTACACTCCTACGAGCAGTACTTC. This codes for CASSLHSYEQYF.

This CDR3 is CAWIGERGTDTQYF. In DNA form, the CDR3 reads TGTGCCTGGATTGGGGAAAGGGGCACAGATACGCAGTATTTT. The V call is TRBV30, the J call TRBJ2-3; no clear D. Trimming took 4 bases from V and 1 from J, leaving 12 bases between them. The germline V gene encodes CDR1 GTSNPN and CDR2 SVGIG (reference sequence). The CDR3 covers 14 residues.

The chain combines TRBV15 with TRBJ1-4; D is perhaps TRBD1 (6 bases). Trimming took 1 base from V and 7 from J, leaving 22 bases between them. The CDR3 totals 18 residues. The germline gives CDR1 LNHNV, CDR2 YYDKDF (reference sequence). The CDR3 loop is CATSRGYRDLGTREKLFF. The CDR3 region has the DNA TGTGCCACCAGCAGAGGATACAGGGATCTAGGCACGCGTGAAAAACTGTTTTTT.

The genes are TRBV5-1 and TRBJ2-5; 8 bases fit TRBD1. CDR1 is SGHRS, CDR2 YFSETQ, per germline. V trimming: 5 bases; J trimming: 1 base; junction bases outside the gene matches: 1. The CDR3 runs 13 residues. This CDR3 reads CASSTGGQETQYF. CDR3 DNA: TGCGCCAGCAGTACAGGGGGCCAAGAGACCCAGTACTTC.

V is TRBV5-5 and J is TRBJ1-3; TRBD1 matches 7 bases. CDR1 and CDR2 from the germline V gene are SGHKS and YYEKEE (reference sequence). The CDR3 is 15 amino acids. V lost 0 bases, J lost 3 bases, and 3 bases stayed unmatched. The CDR3: CASSLGTGGGNTIYF. CDR3 sequence (DNA): TGTGCCAGCAGCTTGGGGACAGGAGGTGGAAACACCATATATTTT.

The V gene is TRBV11-2, the J gene TRBJ1-2, with 9 bases matching TRBD1. V trimming: 4 bases; J trimming: 4 bases; junction bases outside the gene matches: 7. The CDR3 runs 15 residues. The germline gives CDR1 SGHAT, CDR2 FQNNGV. CDR3 region: CASSSRDRELYGYTF. The CDR3 DNA follows: TGTGCCAGCAGCTCCCGGGACAGGGAACTCTATGGCTACACCTTC.

The chain uses TRBV6-2 or TRBV6-3 and TRBJ2-5; 12 positions agree with TRBD2. The CDR3 extends over 16 amino acids. Unmatched junction bases numbered 6, after V lost 4 bases and J lost 3 bases. CDR1 MNHEY and CDR2 SVGEGT come from the germline V gene. CDR3: CASSFLTSGGKETQYF. The DNA of the CDR3 is TGTGCCAGCAGTTTCCTGACTAGCGGGGGTAAAGAGACCCAGTACTTC.

The gene calls are TRBV12-3 or TRBV12-4 and TRBJ2-7, with unresolved D. This CDR3 is built from 12 residues. Trimming took off 6 bases at V and 0 bases at J, with 6 bases between the two ends. The CDR3 nucleotides read TGTGCCAGCAGCCGCTCCTCCTACGAGCAGTACTTC. Its protein product is CASSRSSYEQYF.

This clone occurred once. The chain joins TRBV27 to TRBJ1-1; D call uncertain. V shed 7 bases and J shed 4 bases, with 16 bases lying between them. CDR1 is MNHEY and CDR2 is SMNVEV in the germline V gene (reference sequence). The CDR3 extends over 14 amino acids. CDR3 nucleotide sequence: TGTGCCAGCACTAGTTGGTCGGGGAGCACTGAAGCTTTCTTT. Translation: CASTSWSGSTEAFF.

The V and J genes are TRBV2 and TRBJ2-7; D is unclear. The CDR3 sequence is 11 residues long. Trimming shortened V by 0 bases and J by 3 bases, and 0 bases separated the two germline ends. Per germline, CDR1 SNHLY and CDR2 FYNNEI. The CDR3 region is CASSEAYEQYF. In DNA form, the CDR3 reads TGTGCCAGCAGTGAAGCCTACGAGCAGTACTTC.

The V and J genes are TRBV5-4 and TRBJ1-2; D is undetermined. V lost 1 base and J lost 2, with 6 bases in between. Germline values: CDR1 SGHNT, CDR2 YYREEE (reference sequence). The CDR3 has 13 residues. CDR3 in amino acids: CASSLPGNYGYTF. The CDR3 bases are TGTGCCAGCAGCTTGCCCGGGAACTATGGCTACACCTTC.

The chain is built from TRBV2 and TRBJ2-3, with D uncertain. With 7 bases removed from V and 2 bases from J, the gap between germline ends came to 4 bases. Germline V gene lookup returns CDR1 SNHLY and CDR2 FYNNEI. The CDR3 consists of 11 residues. CDR3 bases: TGTGCCAGCACAGTCACAGATACGCAGTATTTT. Its protein product is CASTVTDTQYF.

V gene TRBV4-1 combines with J gene TRBJ1-3; 7 positions agree with TRBD1. V trimming: 1 base; J trimming: 0 bases; junction bases outside the gene matches: 12. The CDR3 loop spans 19 amino acids. Germline V gene lookup returns CDR1 MGHRA and CDR2 YSYEKL. In nucleotides, the CDR3 is TGCGCCAGCAGCCAAGGTCCCGGGACAGTGACCTTCTCTGGAAACACCATATATTTT. It codes for CASSQGPGTVTFSGNTIYF.

V is TRBV29-1 and J is TRBJ2-1; 7 bases line up with TRBD1. J gave up 6 bases and V 3 bases, and 5 bases lay outside the gene matches. CDR1 SQVTM and CDR2 ANQGSEA come from the germline V gene. This CDR3 region has 13 residues. The chain's CDR3 is CSVETGTRNEQFF. CDR3 nucleotide sequence: TGCAGCGTTGAGACAGGGACCCGCAATGAGCAGTTCTTC.